Given below is one TCR beta chain in context. This specimen belongs to a study of T cell responses to AZD1222 COVID-19 vaccine. TCRdb keeps only in-frame clones here, not all; method: immunoSEQ multiplex PCR. The table lists over 120,000 clones, 80% to 95% of them singletons. The CDR3 runs to 14 residues. V was clipped by 2 bases and J by 6 bases; unmatched bases: 6. Germline V gene lookup returns CDR1 LGHNA and CDR2 YSLEER. The receptor comes from an adult in good health. Sequencing was performed on peripheral blood, taken on day 0 of AZD1222 vaccination. The chain recombines TRBV4-3 with TRBJ1-2, with TRBD1 identical over 7 bases. CDR3 coding DNA: TGCGCCAGCAGCCAATTTAGGGGGCCTCATGGCTACACCTTC. Translated: CASSQFRGPHGYTF.